This TCR beta chain appears in the sequencing data of a study of T cell responses to AZD1222 COVID-19 vaccine. Germline CDR1 and CDR2: SGHTA and FQGNSA. The CDR3 totals 12 residues. Trimming stripped 5 bases from V and 7 bases from J, with 9 bases between. Repertoires were generated with immunoSEQ multiplex PCR, while TCRdb's copy carries only in-frame clones and drops some. The table has 150,000 to 200,000 clones, roughly 92% seen once; the top ten hold 8.5% to 12%. The study, taken as a whole, reports: Repertoire samples came only from after the peak T cell response.

Regarding this clone: Its antigen is unknown.

This TCR was sampled from an adult in good health. The V and J genes are TRBV7-2 and TRBJ1-5; TRBD1 is a possible D gene (5 bases). This material consisted of peripheral blood, taken on day 0 of AZD1222 vaccination. CDR3 in DNA: TGTGCCAGCAGCCCCGGGGGGCAGCCCCAGCATTTT. It specifies CASSPGGQPQHF.